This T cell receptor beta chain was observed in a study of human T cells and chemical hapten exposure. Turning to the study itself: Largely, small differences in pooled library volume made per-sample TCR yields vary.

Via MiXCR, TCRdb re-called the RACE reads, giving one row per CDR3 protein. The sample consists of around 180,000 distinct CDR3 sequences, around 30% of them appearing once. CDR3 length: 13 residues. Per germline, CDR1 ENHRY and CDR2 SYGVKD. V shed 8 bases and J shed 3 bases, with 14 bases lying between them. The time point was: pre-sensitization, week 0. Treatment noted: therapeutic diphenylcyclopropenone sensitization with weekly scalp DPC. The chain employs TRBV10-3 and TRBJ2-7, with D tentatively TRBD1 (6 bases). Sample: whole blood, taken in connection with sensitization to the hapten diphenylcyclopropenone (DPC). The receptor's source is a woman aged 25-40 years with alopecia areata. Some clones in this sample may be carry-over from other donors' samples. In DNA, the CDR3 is TGTGCCATCGGTCAGGGGTCCCTCTACGAGCAGTACTTC. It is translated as CAIGQGSLYEQYF.